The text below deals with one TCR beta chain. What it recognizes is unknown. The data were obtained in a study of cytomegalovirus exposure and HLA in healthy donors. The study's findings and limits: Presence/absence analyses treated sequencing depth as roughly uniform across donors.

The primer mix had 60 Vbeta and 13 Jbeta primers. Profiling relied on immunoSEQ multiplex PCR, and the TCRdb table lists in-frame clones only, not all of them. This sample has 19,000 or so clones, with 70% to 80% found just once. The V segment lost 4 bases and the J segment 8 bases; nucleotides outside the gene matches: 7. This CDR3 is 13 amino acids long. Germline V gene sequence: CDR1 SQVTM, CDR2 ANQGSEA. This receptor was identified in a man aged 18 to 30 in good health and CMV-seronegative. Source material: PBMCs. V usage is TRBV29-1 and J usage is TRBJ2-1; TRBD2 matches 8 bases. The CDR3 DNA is TGCAGCGTTGTTAAGCGGGGGTTATATGAGCAGTTCTTC. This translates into CSVVKRGLYEQFF.